The rows below give T cell receptor beta chains drawn from one sample of a study of human T cells and chemical hapten exposure. MiXCR, run by TCRdb on the RACE reads, gives a single entry per CDR3 protein. The sample contains about 61,000 distinct CDR3 sequences, about 7% of which appear only once. The sample was whole blood, taken in connection with sensitization to the hapten diphenylcyclopropenone (DPC). The origin of the receptors is a woman younger than 45 with alopecia areata. Some clones in this sample may be carry-over from other donors' samples. Each CDR3 is given with its conserved first and last residue. Fields, in order: CDR3 protein, CDR3 DNA, clone size, V gene, J gene, D gene. The D gene is left open where the match is weak. Clone size is not always given. Where it is, it says once, few, many or a class for expanded clones.

CATIPTWGVSTGELFF	TGTGCCACCATTCCCACTTGGGGGGTGAGCACCGGGGAGCTGTTTTTT	many	TRBV10-3	TRBJ2-2	.
CASSASEKSYQETQYF	TGTGCCAGCAGCGCTTCGGAAAAATCGTACCAAGAGACCCAGTACTTC	many	TRBV2	TRBJ2-5	.
CASSPRLAGTGELFF	TGTGCCAGCAGTCCCCGACTAGCGGGCACCGGGGAGCTGTTTTTT	many	TRBV12-3/TRBV12-4	TRBJ2-2	TRBD2
CASRGMKEKLFF	TGTGCCAGCAGAGGAATGAAAGAAAAACTGTTTTTT	few	TRBV6-5	TRBJ1-4	.
CASSLGQGIHTEAFF	TGTGCCAGCAGCTTAGGACAGGGGATTCACACTGAAGCTTTCTTT	many	TRBV13	TRBJ1-1	TRBD1
CASHSGGAYNEQFF	TGTGCCTCCCATTCGGGGGGGGCCTACAATGAGCAGTTCTTC	many	TRBV27	TRBJ2-1	TRBD2
CSVRLAFGELFF	TGCAGCGTTCGACTAGCCTTTGGGGAGCTGTTTTTT	many	TRBV29-1	TRBJ2-2	TRBD2
CASSVRTENTEAFF	TGCGCCAGCAGCGTAAGGACAGAGAACACTGAAGCTTTCTTT	many	TRBV5-1	TRBJ1-1	.
CASSEEGLGYGYTF	TGTGCCAGCAGTGAAGAGGGGCTGGGCTATGGCTACACCTTC	many	TRBV2	TRBJ1-2	.
CASSLVRSNTGELFF	TGTGCCAGCAGCTTGGTCCGATCGAACACCGGGGAGCTGTTTTTT	many	TRBV5-5	TRBJ2-2	.
CASSIDREGEKLFF	TGTGCCAGCTCAATAGACAGGGAAGGTGAAAAACTGTTTTTT	.	TRBV19	TRBJ1-4	TRBD1
CASSAGTHDNEQFF	TGTGCCAGCAGTGCCGGGACACATGACAATGAGCAGTTCTTC	many	TRBV12-3/TRBV12-4	TRBJ2-1	.
CASSLGRGTEAFF	TGTGCCAGCAGTTTAGGCAGAGGCACTGAAGCTTTCTTT	few	TRBV27	TRBJ1-1	.
CATSRDRDRGSNQPQHF	TGTGCCACCAGCAGAGACCGGGACAGGGGCTCTAATCAGCCCCAGCATTTT	.	TRBV15	TRBJ1-5	TRBD1
CASSFTTGEAFF	TGCGCCAGCAGCTTTACGACAGGTGAAGCTTTCTTT	.	TRBV5-1	TRBJ1-1	.
CASSMRQQNTEAFF	TGTGCCAGCTCCATGAGACAGCAGAACACTGAAGCTTTCTTT	.	TRBV12-3/TRBV12-4	TRBJ1-1	.